A selection of T cell receptor beta chains follows, all from one sample in a study of cytomegalovirus exposure and HLA in healthy donors. The assay was immunoSEQ multiplex PCR, and TCRdb's table has in-frame clones only and misses some. Of some 200,000 clones detected, roughly 80% appear once; the ten largest clones hold about 2.6%. The specimen sequenced was PBMCs. These receptors all come from a woman between 50 and 59 years old in good health and CMV-seropositive. CDR3s include the opening cysteine and the closing phenylalanine or tryptophan. The order of the fields is CDR3 length, J gene, clone size, V gene, D gene, CDR3 protein, CDR3 DNA. The D gene is left open where the match is weak. Clone size is not always given. Where it is, it says once, few, many or a class for expanded clones.

len: 14; j_gene: TRBJ1-6; abundance: NA; v_gene: TRBV11-2; d_gene: NA; CDR3aa: CASSLLGQNSPLHF; CDR3nt: TGTGCCAGCAGCTTACTCGGACAGAATTCACCCCTCCACTTT
len: 16; j_gene: TRBJ2-2; abundance: NA; v_gene: TRBV19; d_gene: NA; CDR3aa: CASMESFPEGTGELFF; CDR3nt: TGTGCCAGTATGGAGTCATTCCCGGAGGGAACCGGGGAGCTGTTTTTT
len: 16; j_gene: TRBJ2-7; abundance: NA; v_gene: TRBV7-2; d_gene: NA; CDR3aa: CASSGGTAPRSYEQYF; CDR3nt: TGTGCCAGCAGCGGGGGGACGGCCCCTCGATCCTACGAGCAGTACTTC
len: 14; j_gene: TRBJ1-1; abundance: NA; v_gene: TRBV29-1; d_gene: NA; CDR3aa: CSGGQLGGNTEAFF; CDR3nt: TGCAGCGGGGGTCAGCTGGGAGGGAACACTGAAGCTTTCTTT
len: 13; j_gene: TRBJ2-5; abundance: NA; v_gene: TRBV5-1; d_gene: TRBD1; CDR3aa: CASSTGQRETQYF; CDR3nt: TGCGCCAGCAGCACGGGACAGCGAGAGACCCAGTACTTC
len: 14; j_gene: TRBJ1-1; abundance: NA; v_gene: TRBV7-9; d_gene: NA; CDR3aa: CASSLTGYNTEAFF; CDR3nt: TGTGCCAGCAGCTTGACAGGCTATAACACTGAAGCTTTCTTT
len: 13; j_gene: TRBJ2-5; abundance: few; v_gene: TRBV7-9; d_gene: NA; CDR3aa: CASSRDTQETQYF; CDR3nt: TGTGCCAGCAGCCGGGACACTCAAGAGACCCAGTACTTC
len: 16; j_gene: TRBJ2-7; abundance: NA; v_gene: TRBV4-2; d_gene: TRBD2; CDR3aa: CASSQDRTSGAYEQYF; CDR3nt: TGTGCCAGCAGCCAAGATCGGACTAGCGGGGCTTACGAGCAGTACTTC
len: 16; j_gene: TRBJ1-1; abundance: once; v_gene: TRBV5-4; d_gene: TRBD1; CDR3aa: CASSPRTGGVGTEAFF; CDR3nt: TGTGCCAGCAGCCCCCGGACAGGGGGCGTGGGCACTGAAGCTTTCTTT
len: 13; j_gene: TRBJ1-5; abundance: NA; v_gene: TRBV29-1; d_gene: NA; CDR3aa: CSAVGGEWEPQHF; CDR3nt: TGCAGCGCCGTGGGGGGGGAATGGGAGCCCCAGCACTTT
len: 14; j_gene: TRBJ2-5; abundance: NA; v_gene: TRBV7-2; d_gene: TRBD2; CDR3aa: CASSGTSRAETQYF; CDR3nt: TGTGCCAGCAGCGGGACTAGCCGGGCGGAGACCCAGTACTTC
len: 15; j_gene: TRBJ2-7; abundance: NA; v_gene: TRBV10-3; d_gene: NA; CDR3aa: CAISESVAGDNEQYF; CDR3nt: TGTGCCATCAGTGAGTCGGTGGCAGGGGACAACGAGCAGTACTTC
len: 12; j_gene: TRBJ2-7; abundance: few; v_gene: TRBV2; d_gene: NA; CDR3aa: CASSDTGLEQYF; CDR3nt: TGTGCCAGCAGCGACACAGGGCTCGAGCAGTACTTC
len: 15; j_gene: TRBJ1-2; abundance: NA; v_gene: TRBV19; d_gene: NA; CDR3aa: CASKGGTVLNYGYTF; CDR3nt: TGTGCCAGTAAAGGGGGAACAGTTCTGAACTATGGCTACACCTTC
len: 14; j_gene: TRBJ1-2; abundance: once; v_gene: TRBV5-4; d_gene: TRBD1; CDR3aa: CASSMTGYLRGYTF; CDR3nt: TGTGCCAGCAGCATGACAGGGTATCTGCGGGGCTACACCTTC
len: 14; j_gene: TRBJ1-1; abundance: NA; v_gene: TRBV4-1; d_gene: NA; CDR3aa: CASSQVGGNTEAFF; CDR3nt: TGCGCCAGCAGCCAAGTGGGAGGGAACACTGAAGCTTTCTTT
len: 14; j_gene: TRBJ1-2; abundance: NA; v_gene: TRBV7-8; d_gene: TRBD1; CDR3aa: CASSLDDREHGYTF; CDR3nt: TGTGCCAGCAGCTTGGACGACAGGGAGCATGGCTACACCTTC
len: 16; j_gene: TRBJ1-2; abundance: NA; v_gene: TRBV19; d_gene: NA; CDR3aa: CASSINAGVLDYGYTF; CDR3nt: TGTGCCAGTAGTATAAACGCAGGGGTGTTGGACTATGGCTACACCTTC
len: 15; j_gene: TRBJ1-3; abundance: NA; v_gene: TRBV7-2; d_gene: NA; CDR3aa: CASSTTGIAGNTIYF; CDR3nt: TGTGCCAGCAGCACGACAGGAATCGCTGGAAACACCATATATTTT
len: 15; j_gene: TRBJ2-1; abundance: NA; v_gene: TRBV11-2; d_gene: NA; CDR3aa: CASSPNRGSYNEQFF; CDR3nt: TGTGCCAGCAGCCCCAACCGGGGATCCTACAATGAGCAGTTCTTC
len: 15; j_gene: TRBJ2-2; abundance: NA; v_gene: TRBV5-1; d_gene: TRBD1; CDR3aa: CASTPRGSNTGELFF; CDR3nt: TGCGCCAGCACTCCCAGGGGGTCGAACACCGGGGAGCTGTTTTTT